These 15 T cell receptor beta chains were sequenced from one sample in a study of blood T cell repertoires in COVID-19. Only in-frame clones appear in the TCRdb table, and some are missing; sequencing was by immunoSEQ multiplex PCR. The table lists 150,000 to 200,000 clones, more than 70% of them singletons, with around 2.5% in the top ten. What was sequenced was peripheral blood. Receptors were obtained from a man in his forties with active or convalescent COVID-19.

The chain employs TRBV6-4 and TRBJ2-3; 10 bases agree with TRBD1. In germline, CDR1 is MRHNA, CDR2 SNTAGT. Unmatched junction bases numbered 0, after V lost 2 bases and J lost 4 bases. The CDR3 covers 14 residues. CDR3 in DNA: TGTGCCAGCAGTGACGGACAGGGGGCAGATACGCAGTATTTT. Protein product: CASSDGQGADTQYF.

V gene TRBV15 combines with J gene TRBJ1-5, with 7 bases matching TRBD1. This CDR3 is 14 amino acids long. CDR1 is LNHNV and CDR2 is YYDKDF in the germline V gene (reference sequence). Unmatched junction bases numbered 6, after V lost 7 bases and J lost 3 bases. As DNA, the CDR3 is TGTGCCACCAAACCCAGGGGGAACAATCAGCCCCAGCATTTT. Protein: CATKPRGNNQPQHF.

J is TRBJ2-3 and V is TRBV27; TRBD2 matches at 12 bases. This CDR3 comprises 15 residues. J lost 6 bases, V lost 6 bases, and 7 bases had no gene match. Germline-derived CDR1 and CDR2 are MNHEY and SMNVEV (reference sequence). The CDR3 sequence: CASRILAGGQDTQYF. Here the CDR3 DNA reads TGTGCCAGCAGGATTCTAGCGGGGGGGCAGGATACGCAGTATTTT.

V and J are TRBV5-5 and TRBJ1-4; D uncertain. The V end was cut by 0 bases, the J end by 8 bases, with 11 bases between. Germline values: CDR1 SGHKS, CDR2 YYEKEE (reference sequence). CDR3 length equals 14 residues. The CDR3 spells CASSLELLREKLFF. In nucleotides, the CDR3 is TGTGCCAGCAGCTTGGAACTCCTGAGGGAAAAACTGTTTTTT.

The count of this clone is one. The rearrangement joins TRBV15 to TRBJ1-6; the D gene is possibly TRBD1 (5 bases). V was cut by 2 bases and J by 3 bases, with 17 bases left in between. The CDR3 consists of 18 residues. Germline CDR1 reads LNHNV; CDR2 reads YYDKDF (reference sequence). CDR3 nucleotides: TGTGCCACCAGCAGACTCATCCCGGGGGAAGACTATAATTCACCCCTCCACTTT. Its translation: CATSRLIPGEDYNSPLHF.

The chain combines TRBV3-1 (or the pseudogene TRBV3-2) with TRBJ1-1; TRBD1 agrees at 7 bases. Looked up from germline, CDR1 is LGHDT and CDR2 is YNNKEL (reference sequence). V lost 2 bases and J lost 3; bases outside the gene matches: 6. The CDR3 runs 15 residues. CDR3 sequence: CASSQPDRAHTEAFF. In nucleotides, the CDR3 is TGTGCCAGCAGCCAACCTGACAGGGCGCACACTGAAGCTTTCTTT.

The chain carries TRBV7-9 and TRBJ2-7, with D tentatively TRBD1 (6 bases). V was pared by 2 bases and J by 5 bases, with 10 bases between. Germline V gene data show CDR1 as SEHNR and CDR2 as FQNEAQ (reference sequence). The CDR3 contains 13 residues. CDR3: CASSLLGAHEQYF. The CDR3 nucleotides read TGTGCCAGCAGCTTACTGGGGGCTCACGAGCAGTACTTC.

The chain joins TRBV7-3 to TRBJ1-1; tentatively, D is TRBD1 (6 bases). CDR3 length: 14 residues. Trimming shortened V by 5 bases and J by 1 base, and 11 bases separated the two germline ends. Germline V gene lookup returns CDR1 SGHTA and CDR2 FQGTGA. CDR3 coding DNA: TGTGCCAGCAGCCCGGGACATCGGAACACTGAAGCTTTCTTT. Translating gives CASSPGHRNTEAFF.

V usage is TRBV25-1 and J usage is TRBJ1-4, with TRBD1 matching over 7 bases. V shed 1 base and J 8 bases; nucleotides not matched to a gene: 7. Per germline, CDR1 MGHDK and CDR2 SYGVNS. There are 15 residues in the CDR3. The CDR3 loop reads CASSELGTAGEKLFF. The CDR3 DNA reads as TGTGCCAGCAGTGAATTGGGGACAGCAGGGGAAAAACTGTTTTTT. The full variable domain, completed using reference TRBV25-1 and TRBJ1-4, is EADIYQTPRYLVIGTGKKITLECSQTMGHDKMYWYQQDPGMELHLIHYSYGVNSTEKGDLSSESTVSRIRTEHFPLTLESARPSHTSQYLCASSELGTAGEKLFFGSGTQLSVL.

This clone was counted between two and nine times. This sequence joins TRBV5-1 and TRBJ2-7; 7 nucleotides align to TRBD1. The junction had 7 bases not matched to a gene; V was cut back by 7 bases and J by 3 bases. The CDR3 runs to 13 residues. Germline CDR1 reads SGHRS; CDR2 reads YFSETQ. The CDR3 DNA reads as TGCGCCAGCGGCGTGGACAGGTTCTACGAGCAGTACTTC. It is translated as CASGVDRFYEQYF.

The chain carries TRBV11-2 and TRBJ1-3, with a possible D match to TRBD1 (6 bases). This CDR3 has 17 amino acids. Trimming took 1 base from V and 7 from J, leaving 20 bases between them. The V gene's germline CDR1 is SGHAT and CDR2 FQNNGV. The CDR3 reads CASSLVMGTSPGNTIYF. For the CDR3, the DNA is TGTGCCAGCAGCTTAGTTATGGGGACAAGTCCGGGGAACACCATATATTTT.

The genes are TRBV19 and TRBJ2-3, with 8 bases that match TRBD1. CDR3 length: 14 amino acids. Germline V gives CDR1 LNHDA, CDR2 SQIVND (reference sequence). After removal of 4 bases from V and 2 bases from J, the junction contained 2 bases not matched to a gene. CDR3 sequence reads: CASSRTGTTDTQYF. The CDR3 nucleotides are TGTGCCAGTAGTAGGACAGGGACCACAGATACGCAGTATTTT.

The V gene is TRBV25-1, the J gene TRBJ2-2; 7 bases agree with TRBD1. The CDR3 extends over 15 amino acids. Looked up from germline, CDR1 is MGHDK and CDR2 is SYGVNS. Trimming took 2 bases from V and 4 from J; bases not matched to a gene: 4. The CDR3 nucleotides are TGTGCCAGCAGTGAACCCCAGGGGGTCACCGGGGAGCTGTTTTTT. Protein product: CASSEPQGVTGELFF.

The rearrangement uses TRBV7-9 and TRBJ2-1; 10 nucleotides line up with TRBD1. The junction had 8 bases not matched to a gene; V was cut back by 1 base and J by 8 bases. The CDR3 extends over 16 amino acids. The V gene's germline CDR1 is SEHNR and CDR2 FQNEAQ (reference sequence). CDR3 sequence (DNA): TGTGCCAGCAGCTTAGTTCTGACAGGGGGCGGAGATGAGCAGTTCTTC. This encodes CASSLVLTGGGDEQFF.

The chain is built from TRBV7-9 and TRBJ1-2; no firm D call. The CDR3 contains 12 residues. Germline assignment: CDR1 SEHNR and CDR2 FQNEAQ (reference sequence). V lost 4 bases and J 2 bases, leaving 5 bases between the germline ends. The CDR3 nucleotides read TGTGCCAGCAGCTCCAGGAACTATGGCTACACCTTC. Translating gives CASSSRNYGYTF. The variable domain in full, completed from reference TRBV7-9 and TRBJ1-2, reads DTGVSQNPRHKITKRGQNVTFRCDPISEHNRLYWYRQTLGQGPEFLTYFQNEAQLEKSRLLSDRFSAERPKGSFSTLEIQRTEQGDSAMYLCASSSRNYGYTFGSGTRLTVV.